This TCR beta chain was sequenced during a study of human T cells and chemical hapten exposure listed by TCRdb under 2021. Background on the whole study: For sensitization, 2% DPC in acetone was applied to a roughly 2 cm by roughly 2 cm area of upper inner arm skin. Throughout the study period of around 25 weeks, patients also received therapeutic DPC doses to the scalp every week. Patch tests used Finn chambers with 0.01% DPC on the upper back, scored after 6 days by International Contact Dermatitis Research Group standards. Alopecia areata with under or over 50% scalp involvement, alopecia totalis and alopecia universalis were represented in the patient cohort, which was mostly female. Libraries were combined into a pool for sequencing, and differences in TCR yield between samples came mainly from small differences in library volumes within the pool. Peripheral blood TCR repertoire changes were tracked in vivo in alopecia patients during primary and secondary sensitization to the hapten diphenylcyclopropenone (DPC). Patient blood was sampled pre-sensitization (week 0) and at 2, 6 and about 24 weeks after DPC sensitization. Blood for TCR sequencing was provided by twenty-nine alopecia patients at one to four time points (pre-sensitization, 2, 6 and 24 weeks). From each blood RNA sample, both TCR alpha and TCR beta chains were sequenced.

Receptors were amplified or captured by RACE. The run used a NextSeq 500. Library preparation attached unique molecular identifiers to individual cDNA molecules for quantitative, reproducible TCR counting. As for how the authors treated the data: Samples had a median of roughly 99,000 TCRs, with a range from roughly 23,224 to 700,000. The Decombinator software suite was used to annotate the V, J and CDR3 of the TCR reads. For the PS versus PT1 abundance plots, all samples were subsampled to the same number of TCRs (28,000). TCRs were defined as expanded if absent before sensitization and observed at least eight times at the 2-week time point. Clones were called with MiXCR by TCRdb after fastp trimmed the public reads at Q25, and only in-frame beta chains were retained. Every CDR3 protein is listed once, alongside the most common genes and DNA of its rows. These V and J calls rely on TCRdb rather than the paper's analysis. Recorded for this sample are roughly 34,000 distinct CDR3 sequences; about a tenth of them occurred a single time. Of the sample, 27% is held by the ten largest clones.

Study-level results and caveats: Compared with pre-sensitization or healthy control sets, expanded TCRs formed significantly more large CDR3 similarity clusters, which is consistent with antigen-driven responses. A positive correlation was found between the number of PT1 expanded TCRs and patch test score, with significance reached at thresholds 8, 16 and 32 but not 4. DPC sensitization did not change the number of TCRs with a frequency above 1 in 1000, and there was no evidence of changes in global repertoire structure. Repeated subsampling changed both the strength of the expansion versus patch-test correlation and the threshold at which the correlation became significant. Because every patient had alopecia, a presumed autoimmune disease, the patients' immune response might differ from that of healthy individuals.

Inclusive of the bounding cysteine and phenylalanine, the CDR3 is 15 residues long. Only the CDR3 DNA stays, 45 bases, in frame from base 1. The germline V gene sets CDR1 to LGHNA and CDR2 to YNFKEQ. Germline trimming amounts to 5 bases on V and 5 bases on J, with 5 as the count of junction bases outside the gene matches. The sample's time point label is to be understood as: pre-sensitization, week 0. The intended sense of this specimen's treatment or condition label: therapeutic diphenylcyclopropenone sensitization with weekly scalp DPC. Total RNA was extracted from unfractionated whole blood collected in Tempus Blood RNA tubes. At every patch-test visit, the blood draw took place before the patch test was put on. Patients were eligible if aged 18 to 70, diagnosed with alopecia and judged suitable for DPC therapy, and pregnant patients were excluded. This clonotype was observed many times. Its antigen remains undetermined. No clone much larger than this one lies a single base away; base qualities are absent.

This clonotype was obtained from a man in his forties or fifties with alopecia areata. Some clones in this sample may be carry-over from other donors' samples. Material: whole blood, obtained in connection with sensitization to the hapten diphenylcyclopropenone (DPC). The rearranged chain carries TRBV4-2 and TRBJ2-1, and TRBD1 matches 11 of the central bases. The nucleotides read TGTGCCAGCAGCTCCGGACAGGGGGCTAACAATGAGCAGTTCTTC. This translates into CASSSGQGANNEQFF.